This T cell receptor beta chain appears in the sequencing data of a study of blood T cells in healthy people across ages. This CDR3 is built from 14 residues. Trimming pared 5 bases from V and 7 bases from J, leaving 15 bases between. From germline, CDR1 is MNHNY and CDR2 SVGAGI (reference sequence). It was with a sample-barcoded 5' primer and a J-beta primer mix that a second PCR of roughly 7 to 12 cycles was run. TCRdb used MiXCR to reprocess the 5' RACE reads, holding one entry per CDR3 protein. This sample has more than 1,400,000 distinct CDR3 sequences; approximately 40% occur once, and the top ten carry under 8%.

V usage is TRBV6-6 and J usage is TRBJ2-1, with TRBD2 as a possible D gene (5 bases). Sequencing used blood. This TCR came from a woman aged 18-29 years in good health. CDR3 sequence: CASSRSGSGNEQFF. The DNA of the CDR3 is TGTGCCAGCAGTCGCAGCGGATCTGGGAATGAGCAGTTCTTC.